Sequencing of this T cell receptor beta chain was carried out in a study of T cell responses to AZD1222 COVID-19 vaccine. J was trimmed by 6 bases and V by 8 bases; bases with no gene match: 9. CDR3 length: 14 amino acids. Germline-derived CDR1 and CDR2 are MDHEN and SYDVKM. For this clone: Its antigen is not identified.

Clones were sequenced by immunoSEQ multiplex PCR, and TCRdb holds only the in-frame ones, with some missing. The repertoire consists of 160,000 or so clones, with about 87% occurring once and the leading ten covering about 4.1%. Study outcomes and limitations: Spike-specific TCR repertoires showed rising breadth and depth after two AZD1222 doses.

The sample in question was peripheral blood, obtained 28 days after the second dose of the MenACWY control vaccine. The rearrangement links TRBV28 to TRBJ1-5; the match to TRBD1 covers 8 bases. This receptor was obtained from an adult who received the MenACWY meningococcal vaccine as a control. CDR3 DNA: TGTGCCAGCTATCCAGGGGGCCGGGGTCAGCCCCAGCATTTT. This codes for CASYPGGRGQPQHF.